Sequencing of this T cell receptor (beta chain) was carried out in a study of blood T cells in healthy people across ages. For the study at large: Template-switching capture recovered about one barcoded beta molecule per two T cells.

As to this clonotype: Antigen unknown.

A J-beta primer mix and a sample-barcoded 5' primer were used in a second PCR of roughly 6 to 11 cycles. With 12 random nucleotides, a template-switch adaptor tagged each individual cDNA molecule. All samples gave at least 2.5 million CDR3-containing paired-end reads. TCRdb re-derived calls from the 5' RACE reads in MiXCR, one entry per CDR3 protein. The profile shows about 730,000 distinct CDR3 sequences, around 40% of them singletons. General observations from the study: The long-lived group displayed more naive CD4+ cells, plus higher diversity, than the aged donors did.

The TCR comes from a woman aged 55-70 years in good health. Input material: blood.

CDR3 amino acids: CSARDPAGTGPLPLHF. The CDR3 DNA sequence: TGCAGTGCTAGAGATCCCGCCGGGACTGGACCCTTACCCCTCCACTTT. V is TRBV20-1 and J is TRBJ1-6; possibly TRBD1 for D (5 bases). The CDR3 has 16 residues. Germline V lookup: CDR1 DFQATT, CDR2 SNEGSKA (reference sequence). V was trimmed by 0 bases and J by 12 bases, leaving 21 bases between them.